Below, 25 T cell receptor beta chains from the same sample are listed, as sequenced in a study of blood T cell repertoires in COVID-19. Profiled with immunoSEQ multiplex PCR; TCRdb holds only in-frame clones, not every one. The sample holds a few hundred thousand clones, approximately 90% seen once. The sample comprised PBMCs or T cells enriched from blood (not recorded which). Every receptor here comes from a woman between 18 and 30 years old who had recovered from COVID-19.

This chain links TRBV29-1 with TRBJ2-1, with TRBD1 identical over 8 bases. CDR3 length equals 13 residues. V shed 1 base and J 8 bases; nucleotides not matched to a gene: 4. Germline CDR1 is SQVTM and CDR2 is ANQGSEA. CDR3 loop: CSVEGTGLDEQFF. The CDR3 region has the DNA TGCAGCGTTGAAGGGACAGGGCTCGATGAGCAGTTCTTC.

This chain links TRBV5-1 with TRBJ1-2; possibly TRBD1 for D (6 bases). The CDR3 has 15 amino acids. Germline V gene data show CDR1 as SGHRS and CDR2 as YFSETQ. The V gene lost 0 bases and the J gene lost 5 bases, with 14 bases spanning the gap. CDR3 region: CASSLGGGVEYGYTF. For the CDR3, the DNA is TGCGCCAGCAGCTTGGGAGGGGGAGTCGAGTATGGCTACACCTTC.

The rearrangement links TRBV28 to TRBJ1-2; 8 bases fit TRBD1. The CDR3 consists of 13 residues. Per germline, CDR1 MDHEN and CDR2 SYDVKM. V shed 5 bases and J 7 bases; nucleotides not matched to a gene: 6. CDR3 in DNA: TGTGCCAGCAGTCTATCAGGGGGCTTTGGCTACACCTTC. Residues: CASSLSGGFGYTF.

The V gene is TRBV11-3, the J gene TRBJ2-2; no definite D call. The CDR3 length is 14 residues. Germline-derived CDR1 and CDR2 are SGHNT and YENEEA. V was pared by 5 bases and J by 3 bases, with 10 bases between. CDR3 in amino acids: CASSPRGHTGELFF. The CDR3 DNA is TGTGCCAGCAGCCCCCGCGGTCACACCGGGGAGCTGTTTTTT.

The rearrangement joins TRBV30 to TRBJ1-2, with 9 bases that match TRBD1. V was clipped by 6 bases and J by 7 bases; unmatched bases: 9. Germline lookup yields CDR1 GTSNPN and CDR2 SVGIG (reference sequence). The CDR3 sequence is 13 residues long. The chain's CDR3 is CACTGTGFGGYTF. CDR3 bases: TGTGCCTGTACCGGGACAGGGTTTGGTGGCTACACCTTC.

The J gene is TRBJ1-1, the V gene TRBV19; D is possibly TRBD1 (5 bases). In germline, CDR1 is LNHDA, CDR2 SQIVND (reference sequence). The germline V and J ends were trimmed by 4 bases and 4 bases, with 13 bases remaining between them. The CDR3 has 14 residues. CDR3 nucleotides: TGTGCCAGTAGTACTCAGTGGGGCGGCACTGAAGCTTTCTTT. As protein: CASSTQWGGTEAFF.

The chain joins TRBV4-3 to TRBJ2-3; D perhaps matches TRBD1 (6 bases). CDR1 and CDR2 (germline): LGHNA, YSLEER. Trimming pared 5 bases from V and 1 base from J, leaving 16 bases between. The CDR3 runs 16 residues. The CDR3 nucleotides read TGCGCCAGCAGCTCCCAAGGGGCAGGGGGCACAGATACGCAGTATTTT. Protein sequence: CASSSQGAGGTDTQYF.

The chain links TRBV24-1 to TRBJ2-1; 7 bases map to TRBD2. CDR1 is KGHDR, CDR2 SFDVKD, per germline. Germline trimming cut 4 bases from V and 3 bases from J; bases unmatched to any gene: 8. The CDR3 runs 16 residues. CDR3 amino acids: CATSERGLQNYNEQFF. Here the CDR3 DNA reads TGTGCCACCAGTGAGCGGGGGTTACAAAACTACAATGAGCAGTTCTTC.

The rearrangement uses TRBV27 and TRBJ1-1; 9 positions match TRBD1. The CDR3 covers 18 residues. Losses at the gene ends were 4 bases for V and 1 base for J; bases not matched to a gene: 13. Per germline, CDR1 MNHEY and CDR2 SMNVEV (reference sequence). The CDR3 is CASSSRVVTGGTNTEAFF. As DNA, the CDR3 is TGTGCCAGCAGTTCACGGGTTGTTACAGGGGGCACGAACACTGAAGCTTTCTTT.

The chain carries TRBV4-1 and TRBJ2-2; TRBD2 might be the D (6 bases). Trimming pared 6 bases from V and 2 bases from J, leaving 7 bases between. This CDR3 comprises 13 residues. CDR1 and CDR2 (germline): MGHRA, YSYEKL. CDR3 region: CASRRGNTGELFF. The CDR3 DNA reads TGCGCCAGCAGGCGGGGAAACACCGGGGAGCTGTTTTTT.

This chain uses TRBV28 with TRBJ1-4; 9 positions match TRBD1. V lost 6 bases, J lost 2 bases, and 19 bases stayed unmatched. Germline V CDR1 and CDR2: MDHEN, SYDVKM. This CDR3 is built from 20 residues. CDR3 in DNA: TGTGCCAGCAGCACGATCCGGGACAGGGTAGTATCCTGGACTAATGAAAAACTGTTTTTT. It specifies CASSTIRDRVVSWTNEKLFF.

This clone was detected only once. J is TRBJ1-3 and V is TRBV19; 8 bases align to TRBD1. V dropped 5 bases and J dropped 2; count of bases not matched to a gene: 8. CDR1 is LNHDA and CDR2 is SQIVND in the germline V gene (reference sequence). The CDR3 spans 16 residues. The CDR3 region has the DNA TGTGCCAGTAGTGTAATACTGGACAGGGCTGGAAACACCATATATTTT. Translated, it gives CASSVILDRAGNTIYF. Drawing the rest from reference TRBV19 and TRBJ1-3, the complete variable domain is DGGITQSPKYLFRKEGQNVTLSCEQNLNHDAMYWYRQDPGQGLRLIYYSQIVNDFQKGDIAEGYSVSREKKESFPLTVTSAQKNPTAFYLCASSVILDRAGNTIYFGEGSWLTVV.

The V call is TRBV6-5, the J call TRBJ1-1, with 7 bases identical to TRBD1. Trimming took 6 bases from V and 2 from J; bases not matched to a gene: 3. The length of the CDR3 is 13 residues. CDR1 and CDR2 (germline): MNHEY, SVGAGI. The DNA of the CDR3 is TGTGCCAGCAGGGGGACAGCTAACACTGAAGCTTTCTTT. It codes for CASRGTANTEAFF.

This chain joins TRBV27 and TRBJ1-2; D may be TRBD1 (6 bases). CDR1 and CDR2 from the germline V gene are MNHEY and SMNVEV (reference sequence). The CDR3 consists of 14 residues. Trimming left V 5 bases short and J 2 bases short, with 12 bases between. CDR3 bases: TGTGCCAGCAGTAAGAGACAGGAGAACTATGGCTACACCTTC. Translating it yields CASSKRQENYGYTF.

The chain carries TRBV7-6 and TRBJ2-1; 7 bases map to TRBD2. This CDR3 has 13 amino acids. V lost 3 bases to trimming and J lost 9 bases; unmatched junction nucleotides: 5. Germline V lookup: CDR1 SGHVS, CDR2 FNYEAQ. CDR3 amino acids: CASSLRERSEQFF. The CDR3 DNA is TGTGCCAGCAGCTTGCGGGAGAGATCTGAGCAGTTCTTC. Looking up the rest from reference TRBV7-6 and TRBJ2-1 gives the full variable domain: GAGVSQSPRYKVTKRGQDVALRCDPISGHVSLYWYRQALGQGPEFLTYFNYEAQQDKSGLPNDRFSAERPEGSISTLTIQRTEQRDSAMYRCASSLRERSEQFFGPGTRLTVL.

The V and J genes are TRBV7-2 and TRBJ1-3; D ambiguous. CDR1 is SGHTA, CDR2 FQGNSA, per germline. The CDR3 spans 12 residues. V lost 3 bases to trimming and J lost 7 bases, with 7 bases between them. The CDR3 DNA reads TGTGCCAGCAGCTTCGATAGCAACACCATATATTTT. Translated, it gives CASSFDSNTIYF.

The chain has TRBV7-8 and TRBJ2-3, with D tentatively TRBD2 (6 bases). CDR1 and CDR2 from the germline V gene are SGHVS and FQNEAQ. The CDR3 covers 16 residues. V was trimmed by 5 bases and J by 0 bases, leaving 15 bases between them. The CDR3 nucleotides read TGTGCCAGCAGCCCGCGGGGATGGGGGAGCACAGATACGCAGTATTTT. Translated: CASSPRGWGSTDTQYF. Full variable domain (missing parts from reference TRBV7-8 and TRBJ2-3): GAGVSQSPRYKVAKRGQDVALRCDPISGHVSLFWYQQALGQGPEFLTYFQNEAQLDKSGLPSDRFFAERPEGSVSTLKIQRTQQEDSAVYLCASSPRGWGSTDTQYFGPGTRLTVL.

The chain combines TRBV6-5 with TRBJ2-1; a weak D match, TRBD2 (6 bases). This CDR3 is built from 14 residues. Germline V CDR1 and CDR2: MNHEY, SVGAGI. V was cut by 2 bases and J by 1 base, with 6 bases left in between. The CDR3 coding sequence is TGTGCCAGCAGTTACGGGGGGTCCTACAATGAGCAGTTCTTC. Its translation: CASSYGGSYNEQFF.

The chain joins TRBV5-1 to TRBJ2-7, with D tentatively TRBD2 (7 bases). The V and J ends lost 5 bases and 7 bases respectively, with 22 bases between them. The CDR3 is 15 amino acids. Germline V gene lookup returns CDR1 SGHRS and CDR2 YFSETQ. The CDR3 nucleotides are TGCGCCAGCAGTGCCACTGTCGGGGGGCTAGAAGAGCAGTACTTC. The encoded protein is CASSATVGGLEEQYF. The whole variable domain, filled in from reference TRBV5-1 and TRBJ2-7, reads KAGVTQTPRYLIKTRGQQVTLSCSPISGHRSVSWYQQTPGQGLQFLFEYFSETQRNKGNFPGRFSGRQFSNSRSEMNVSTLELGDSALYLCASSATVGGLEEQYFGPGTRLTVT.

The genes are TRBV7-9 and TRBJ2-3, with 7 bases lining up with TRBD1. Trimming took 5 bases from V and 5 from J; bases not matched to a gene: 4. CDR3 size: 13 residues. CDR1 SEHNR and CDR2 FQNEAQ come from the germline V gene (reference sequence). In DNA form, the CDR3 reads TGTGCCAGCAGCCTGACAGGGCGAGATACGCAGTATTTT. This gives the protein CASSLTGRDTQYF.

This chain uses TRBV7-2 with TRBJ1-4; unclear D gene. V was shortened by 0 bases and J by 8 bases, with 13 bases between the two germline ends. Germline CDR1 reads SGHTA; CDR2 reads FQGNSA. CDR3 length: 15 amino acids. The CDR3 here is CASSLAGSGYEKLFF. CDR3 bases: TGTGCCAGCAGCTTAGCGGGAAGCGGGTACGAAAAACTGTTTTTT.

The chain links TRBV7-8 to TRBJ2-3; 8 bases are a match to TRBD2. Unmatched junction bases numbered 7, after V lost 5 bases and J lost 0 bases. Germline CDR1 and CDR2: SGHVS and FQNEAQ. The CDR3 consists of 16 residues. CDR3 sequence reads: CASSPSIAGSTDTQYF. In DNA, the CDR3 is TGTGCCAGCAGCCCAAGTATAGCGGGGAGCACAGATACGCAGTATTTT.

V is TRBV5-1 and J is TRBJ2-7, with D tentatively TRBD1 (6 bases). The germline V gene has CDR1 SGHRS and CDR2 YFSETQ. Between the trimmed V and J ends, which lost 2 bases and 0 bases, there was a span of 12 bases. The CDR3 length is 15 residues. The DNA of the CDR3 is TGCGCCAGCAGCTTCGGTGGGACACGCTCCTACGAGCAGTACTTC. Protein: CASSFGGTRSYEQYF.

This chain links TRBV5-1 with TRBJ1-1; D may be TRBD1 (6 bases). The CDR3 is made up of 14 amino acids. The V gene's germline CDR1 is SGHRS and CDR2 YFSETQ. Trimming cost V 7 bases and J 0 bases, with 13 bases left between them. The CDR3 DNA reads TGCGCCAGCGGAGAAGGGGGGGTGAACACTGAAGCTTTCTTT. This codes for CASGEGGVNTEAFF.

The chain has TRBV19 and TRBJ1-1, with D hard to call. Germline V CDR1 and CDR2: LNHDA, SQIVND (reference sequence). This CDR3 spans 14 amino acids. The ends were cut back, 9 bases at V and 7 bases at J, with 21 bases in the middle. The CDR3 sequence is CASKYIPSGDEAFF. For the CDR3, the DNA is TGTGCCAGCAAGTATATCCCCTCCGGGGATGAAGCTTTCTTT.